The source of this TCR beta chain is a study of post-analysis software for immune sequencing data. V shed 0 bases and J shed 1 base, with 11 bases lying between them. This CDR3 has 16 amino acids. In germline, CDR1 is LGHNA, CDR2 YSLEER. Unique molecular identifiers were built into the TCR beta cDNA libraries. TCRdb itself ran the PCR reads through MiXCR, one entry per CDR3 protein. The sample has hundreds of thousands of distinct CDR3 sequences, more than 50% seen once. General study findings and limits: Relative to controls, patients had about 5 TRBV segments at higher frequency, with TRBV5-6, TRBV5-1 and TRBV20-1 among these. F measure grouped same-batch samples tightly together.

A note on this clonotype: Its antigen is not identified.

The source of this sequence is a girl under 10 years old with multiple sclerosis. Sample: blood. The J gene is TRBJ2-3, the V gene TRBV4-3; D gene ambiguous. The CDR3 reads CASSQDQPSRTDTQYF. As DNA, the CDR3 is TGCGCCAGCAGCCAAGATCAACCTTCCCGCACAGATACGCAGTATTTT.